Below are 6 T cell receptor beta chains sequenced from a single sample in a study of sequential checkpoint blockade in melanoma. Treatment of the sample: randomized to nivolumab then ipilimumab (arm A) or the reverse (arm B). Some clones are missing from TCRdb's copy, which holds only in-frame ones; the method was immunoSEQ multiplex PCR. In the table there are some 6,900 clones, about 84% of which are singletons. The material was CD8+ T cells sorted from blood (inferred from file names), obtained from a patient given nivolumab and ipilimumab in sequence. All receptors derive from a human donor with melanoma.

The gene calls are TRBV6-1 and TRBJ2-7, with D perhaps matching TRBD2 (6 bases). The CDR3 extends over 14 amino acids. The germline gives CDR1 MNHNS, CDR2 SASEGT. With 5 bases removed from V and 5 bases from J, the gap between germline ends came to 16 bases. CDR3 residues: CASSTSGTLHEQYF. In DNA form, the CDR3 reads TGTGCCAGCAGTACTTCTGGGACTCTCCACGAGCAGTACTTC.

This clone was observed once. Here the CDR3 reads CASSQSGAECTEAFF. For the CDR3, the DNA is TGCGCCAGCAGCCAGTCAGGGGCGGAGTGTACTGAAGCTTTCTTT. The rearrangement uses TRBV4-1 and TRBJ1-1; TRBD1 is a possible D gene (6 bases). Trimming removed 3 bases at V and 5 bases at J, with 16 bases between. Germline V gene lookup returns CDR1 MGHRA and CDR2 YSYEKL. CDR3 size: 15 residues.

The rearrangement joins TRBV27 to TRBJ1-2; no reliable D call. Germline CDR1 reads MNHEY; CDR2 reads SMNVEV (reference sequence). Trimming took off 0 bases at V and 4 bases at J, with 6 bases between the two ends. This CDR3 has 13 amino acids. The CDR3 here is CASSLSPSYGYTF. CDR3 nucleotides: TGTGCCAGCAGTTTATCCCCCAGCTATGGCTACACCTTC.

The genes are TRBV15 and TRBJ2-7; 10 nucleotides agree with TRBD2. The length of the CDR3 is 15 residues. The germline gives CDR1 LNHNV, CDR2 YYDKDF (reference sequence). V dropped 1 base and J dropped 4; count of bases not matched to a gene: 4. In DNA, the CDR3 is TGTGCCACCAGCAGAGTGGGGACTAGCGTGTACGAGCAGTACTTC. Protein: CATSRVGTSVYEQYF.

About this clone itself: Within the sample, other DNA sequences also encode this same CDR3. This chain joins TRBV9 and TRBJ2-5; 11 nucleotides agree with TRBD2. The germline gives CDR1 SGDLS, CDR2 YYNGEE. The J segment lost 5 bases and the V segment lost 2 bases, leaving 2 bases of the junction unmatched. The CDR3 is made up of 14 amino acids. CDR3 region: CASSVSGRDETQYF. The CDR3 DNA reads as TGTGCCAGCAGCGTTAGCGGGAGGGATGAGACCCAGTACTTC. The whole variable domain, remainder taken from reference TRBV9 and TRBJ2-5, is DSGVTQTPKHLITATGQRVTLRCSPRSGDLSVYWYQQSLDQGLQFLIQYYNGEERAKGNILERFSAQQFPDLHSELNLSSLELGDSALYFCASSVSGRDETQYFGPGTRLLVL.

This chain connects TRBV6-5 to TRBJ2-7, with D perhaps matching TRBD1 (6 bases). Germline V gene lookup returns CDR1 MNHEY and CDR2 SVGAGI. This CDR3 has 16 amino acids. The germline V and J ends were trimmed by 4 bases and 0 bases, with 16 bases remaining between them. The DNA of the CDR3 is TGTGCCAGCAGTTGGTCACAGGACAGAAGCTCCTACGAGCAGTACTTC. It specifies CASSWSQDRSSYEQYF.